This T cell receptor (beta chain) appears in the sequencing data of a study of blood T cells in healthy people across ages. This clonotype has a handful of counts. A J-beta primer mix and a sample-barcoded 5' primer were used in a second PCR of about 7 to 12 cycles. TCRdb processed the 5' RACE reads anew with MiXCR; each CDR3 protein has one entry. The sample consists of about a million distinct CDR3 sequences, roughly 50% of them appearing once. Germline-derived CDR1 and CDR2 are ENHRY and SYGVKD. V was pared by 5 bases and J by 2 bases, with 11 bases between. CDR3 size: 14 residues. This chain joins TRBV10-3 and TRBJ2-3; D is undetermined. Sequencing input: blood. This TCR came from a young man in good health. Here the CDR3 reads CAISYEAVTDTQYF. Written as DNA, the CDR3 is TGTGCCATCAGTTATGAGGCGGTCACAGATACGCAGTATTTT.